This T cell receptor (beta chain) came from a study of blood T cell repertoires in COVID-19. Study-level information: The United States, Italy and Spain supplied acute and convalescent COVID-19 samples. PBMCs, B-cell-depleted T cells, or T cells provided the cDNA or gDNA that made up the material.

V was trimmed by 5 bases and J by 7 bases, leaving 15 bases between them. This CDR3 comprises 15 residues. The germline V gene encodes CDR1 LNHDA and CDR2 SQIVND (reference sequence). Per the original data handling: It was from reference gene primer amplification that nucleated cell counts were estimated. Generated by immunoSEQ multiplex PCR, the TCRdb table keeps only in-frame clones and is missing some. V, J and clone size derive from that table, while D and trimming were established from the DNA sequence. The sample lists about 140,000 clones; roughly 80% were seen once. This chain connects TRBV19 to TRBJ1-6, with D perhaps TRBD1 (5 bases). This clonotype was sampled from a woman between 50 and 59 years old with active or convalescent COVID-19. Sequencing was carried out using peripheral blood. CDR3 in DNA: TGTGCCAGTAGTCCGTGGGGCAGGCAGAATTCACCCCTCCACTTT. Translation: CASSPWGRQNSPLHF.